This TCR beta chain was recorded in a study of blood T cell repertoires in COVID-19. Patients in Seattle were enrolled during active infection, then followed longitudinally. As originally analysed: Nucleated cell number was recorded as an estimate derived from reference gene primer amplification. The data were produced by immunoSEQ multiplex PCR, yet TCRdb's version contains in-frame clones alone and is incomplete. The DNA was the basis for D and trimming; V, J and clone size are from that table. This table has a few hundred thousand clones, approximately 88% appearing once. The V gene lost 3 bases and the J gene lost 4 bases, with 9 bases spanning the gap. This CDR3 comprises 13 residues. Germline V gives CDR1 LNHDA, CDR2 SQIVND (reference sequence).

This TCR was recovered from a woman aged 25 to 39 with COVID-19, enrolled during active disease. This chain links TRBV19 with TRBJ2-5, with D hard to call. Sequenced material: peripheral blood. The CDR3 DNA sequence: TGTGCCAGTAGTATCAAGCTCCGAGAGACCCAGTACTTC. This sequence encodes CASSIKLRETQYF. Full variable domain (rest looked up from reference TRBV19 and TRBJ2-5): DGGITQSPKYLFRKEGQNVTLSCEQNLNHDAMYWYRQDPGQGLRLIYYSQIVNDFQKGDIAEGYSVSREKKESFPLTVTSAQKNPTAFYLCASSIKLRETQYFGPGTRLLVL.